This T cell receptor (beta chain) derives from a study of blood T cell repertoires in COVID-19. Using immunoSEQ multiplex PCR, the repertoire was profiled, and TCRdb retains in-frame clones only, with some absent. The data hold about 110,000 clones, with about four fifths observed a single time. Germline assignment: CDR1 MDHEN and CDR2 SYDVKM. CDR3 length equals 12 residues. The ends were cut back, 6 bases at V and 3 bases at J, with 6 bases in the middle. The source is a woman aged 70-85 years with acute or convalescent COVID-19. Sequencing was carried out using peripheral blood. V usage is TRBV28 and J usage is TRBJ1-5, with D perhaps TRBD1 (5 bases). The CDR3 is CASRGPNQPQHF. The CDR3 bases are TGTGCCAGCAGGGGGCCCAATCAGCCCCAGCATTTT.